The rows below give T cell receptor beta chains drawn from one sample of a study of cytomegalovirus exposure and HLA in healthy donors. Clones were read by immunoSEQ multiplex PCR, and TCRdb kept only the in-frame ones, dropping some. The profile shows around 140,000 clones, approximately 80% of them singletons. Sequencing was performed on PBMCs. All receptors come from a man aged 45 to 65 in good health and CMV-seronegative. Each CDR3 is given with its conserved first and last residue. The D gene is left open where the match is weak. Clone size is shown for a subset of rows, as once, few, many or a class of expanded clone.

few,TRBV5-1,TRBD1,TRBJ1-2,CASSLDPGGNYGYTF,TGCGCCAGCAGCTTGGATCCAGGGGGAAACTATGGCTACACCTTC
NA,TRBV10-2,TRBD1,TRBJ2-3,CASRRTGSTDTQYF,TGCGCCAGCAGGAGGACAGGGAGCACAGATACGCAGTATTTT
NA,TRBV14,NA,TRBJ2-7,CASSQSLHETRGFYEQYF,TGTGCCAGCAGCCAATCACTTCACGAGACTAGAGGCTTTTACGAGCAGTACTTC
NA,TRBV16,NA,TRBJ2-7,CASSQSHSPSSYEQYF,TGTGCCAGCAGCCAATCCCATAGCCCGAGCTCCTACGAGCAGTACTTC
NA,TRBV7-2,NA,TRBJ1-6,CASSLGQGIYNSPLHF,TGTGCCAGCAGCTTAGGCCAGGGGATCTATAATTCACCCCTCCACTTT
NA,TRBV5-1,NA,TRBJ1-1,CASSRHRVGTEAFF,TGCGCCAGCAGCCGCCACAGGGTAGGCACTGAAGCTTTCTTT
NA,TRBV5-4,NA,TRBJ1-3,CASSSDGNTIYF,TGTGCCAGCAGCTCAGATGGAAACACCATATATTTT
NA,TRBV5-6,TRBD2,TRBJ2-3,CASSTSGGYADTQYF,TGTGCCAGCAGTACTAGCGGGGGGTATGCAGATACGCAGTATTTT
NA,TRBV6-1,TRBD1,TRBJ2-5,CASRDSWGETQYF,TGTGCCAGCCGGGACAGCTGGGGGGAGACCCAGTACTTC
NA,TRBV5-1,NA,TRBJ2-7,CASSQKGGNSNEQYF,TGCGCCAGCAGCCAGAAGGGCGGGAACTCAAACGAGCAGTACTTC
NA,TRBV5-8,NA,TRBJ2-7,CASSLSFDTFYEQYF,TGTGCCAGCAGCTTGTCCTTCGATACTTTCTACGAGCAGTACTTC
NA,TRBV7-9,TRBD1,TRBJ2-2,CASSSSGTGAGELFF,TGTGCCAGCAGCTCGTCCGGGACAGGGGCCGGGGAGCTGTTTTTT
NA,TRBV2,NA,TRBJ1-2,CASSAGISGYTF,TGTGCCAGCAGTGCAGGGATCAGTGGCTACACCTTC
NA,TRBV2,TRBD2,TRBJ2-3,CASRLAASTDTQYF,TGTGCCAGCAGACTAGCGGCTAGCACAGATACGCAGTATTTT
NA,TRBV11-2,NA,TRBJ2-7,CASRLGHVAYEQYF,TGTGCCAGCAGGCTGGGACATGTGGCCTACGAGCAGTACTTC
NA,TRBV30,NA,TRBJ1-5,CAWAGVSNQPQHF,TGTGCCTGGGCAGGGGTGAGCAATCAGCCCCAGCATTTT
NA,TRBV18,NA,TRBJ2-6,CASSLTGTLVSGANVLTF,TGTGCCAGCTCCCTCACCGGGACACTAGTATCTGGGGCCAACGTCCTGACTTTC
NA,TRBV19,TRBD1,TRBJ1-1,CASSLDRVNTEAFF,TGTGCCAGTAGCCTAGACAGGGTGAACACTGAAGCTTTCTTT
NA,TRBV6-5,NA,TRBJ2-5,CASSEPGSATQYF,TGTGCCAGCAGTGAACCGGGGTCGGCGACCCAGTACTTC
NA,TRBV4-1,NA,TRBJ1-1,CASSQAGGAANTEAFF,TGCGCCAGCAGCCAAGCGGGTGGGGCCGCGAACACTGAAGCTTTCTTT
NA,TRBV28,NA,TRBJ2-6,CASEISGANVLTF,TGTGCCAGCGAGATCTCTGGGGCCAACGTCCTGACTTTC
NA,TRBV30,TRBD2,TRBJ2-7,CAWSQLAGGYEQYF,TGTGCCTGGAGTCAACTAGCGGGGGGATACGAGCAGTACTTC
NA,TRBV5-1,NA,TRBJ2-2,CASSFRGRENTGELFF,TGCGCCAGCAGCTTTAGGGGGCGGGAGAACACCGGGGAGCTGTTTTTT
NA,TRBV27,TRBD1,TRBJ1-5,CASAEGQGDVQPQHF,TGTGCCAGCGCTGAGGGACAGGGTGATGTTCAGCCCCAGCATTTT
NA,TRBV9,NA,TRBJ2-7,CASSVGGVPYEQYF,TGTGCCAGCAGCGTAGGGGGGGTACCCTACGAGCAGTACTTC
NA,TRBV5-1,TRBD2,TRBJ2-7,CASSPLAGGPYEQYF,TGCGCCAGCAGCCCTCTAGCGGGGGGCCCCTACGAGCAGTACTTC
NA,TRBV4-1,NA,TRBJ1-2,CASSQVGAYGYTF,TGCGCCAGCAGCCAAGTAGGAGCCTATGGCTACACCTTC
once,TRBV10-1,NA,TRBJ2-5,CASSEGQRQETQYF,TGCGCCAGCAGTGAGGGACAGCGCCAAGAGACCCAGTACTTC
NA,TRBV28,TRBD2,TRBJ2-2,CASSSSSGGVAGELFF,TGTGCCAGCAGTTCCTCTAGCGGGGGGGTGGCCGGGGAGCTGTTTTTT
few,TRBV18,NA,TRBJ2-1,CASSPPDLARNEQFF,TGTGCCAGCTCACCACCGGACCTAGCGAGGAATGAGCAGTTCTTC
NA,TRBV6-5,NA,TRBJ1-3,CATTSAVGNTIYF,TGTGCCACCACCTCCGCGGTGGGAAACACCATATATTTT
NA,TRBV7-9,NA,TRBJ1-1,CASSQVGNTEAFF,TGTGCCAGCAGCCAGGTGGGCAACACTGAAGCTTTCTTT
NA,TRBV5-5,TRBD2,TRBJ2-7,CASSLAGLANYEQYF,TGTGCCAGCAGCTTGGCGGGACTAGCGAATTACGAGCAGTACTTC
NA,TRBV19,TRBD1,TRBJ2-4,CASSRQGQGVEGAKNIQYF,TGTGCCAGTAGTAGGCAGGGACAGGGAGTTGAAGGGGCCAAAAACATTCAGTACTTC
NA,TRBV5-4,TRBD1,TRBJ2-7,CASSSSGTAAYEQYF,TGTGCCAGCAGCTCCTCCGGGACAGCCGCCTACGAGCAGTACTTC
once,TRBV7-8,TRBD1,TRBJ2-7,CASSDRAAYEQYF,TGTGCCAGTTCGGACAGGGCGGCCTACGAGCAGTACTTC
NA,TRBV2,NA,TRBJ2-3,CAPQGRESTDTQYF,TGTGCCCCTCAGGGGAGGGAGAGCACAGATACGCAGTATTTT
once,TRBV15,TRBD1,TRBJ1-1,CATSRTGGNTEAFF,TGTGCCACCAGCAGGACAGGGGGGAACACTGAAGCTTTCTTT
NA,TRBV18,TRBD1,TRBJ1-1,CASFPGTANTEAFF,TGTGCCAGCTTCCCCGGGACAGCTAACACTGAAGCTTTCTTT
NA,TRBV30,TRBD1,TRBJ1-2,CAWRPGQGLYGYTF,TGTGCCTGGAGGCCCGGACAGGGCCTTTATGGCTACACCTTC
NA,TRBV12-5,NA,TRBJ2-3,CASGWGDESTDTQYF,TGTGCTAGTGGTTGGGGGGACGAAAGCACAGATACGCAGTATTTT
few,TRBV10-1,TRBD2,TRBJ2-2,CASVCGLEGTGELFF,TGCGCCAGCGTTTGTGGACTAGAGGGGACCGGGGAGCTGTTTTTT
NA,TRBV7-9,NA,TRBJ2-7,CASSLVAGTTYEQYF,TGTGCCAGCAGCTTAGTCGCAGGAACAACCTACGAGCAGTACTTC
NA,TRBV6-1,NA,TRBJ2-2,CASTGAAGELFF,TGTGCCAGCACAGGGGCCGCCGGGGAGCTGTTTTTT
NA,TRBV6-1,NA,TRBJ2-1,CASIPTGVTYNEQFF,TGTGCCAGCATCCCCACGGGAGTGACCTACAATGAGCAGTTCTTC
NA,TRBV12-5,TRBD1,TRBJ2-6,CASGGTGAGANVLTF,TGTGCTAGTGGGGGTACAGGGGCTGGGGCCAACGTCCTGACTTTC
NA,TRBV28,NA,TRBJ1-5,CASSLLQGDNQPQHF,TGTGCCAGCAGTTTACTACAGGGCGACAATCAGCCCCAGCATTTT
NA,TRBV27,NA,TRBJ1-1,CASSFSGLAEAFF,TGTGCCAGCAGTTTCTCGGGGTTGGCTGAAGCTTTCTTT
NA,TRBV19,TRBD2,TRBJ2-7,CASSGQRGVNTYEQYF,TGTGCCAGTAGTGGGCAGCGGGGGGTGAACACCTACGAGCAGTACTTC
NA,TRBV7-9,NA,TRBJ2-1,CASSLAVKNTHSYNEQFF,TGTGCCAGCAGCTTAGCGGTAAAGAACACCCACTCCTACAATGAGCAGTTCTTC
NA,TRBV18,TRBD1,TRBJ2-3,CASSLTGGDDTQYF,TGTGCCAGCTCACTGACAGGGGGAGATGATACGCAGTATTTT
few,TRBV10-3,TRBD1,TRBJ1-6,CATTGTGDNSPLHF,TGTGCCACGACCGGGACAGGAGATAATTCACCCCTCCACTTT
NA,TRBV29-1,TRBD2,TRBJ2-2,CSVANGGGINTGELFF,TGCAGCGTTGCTAACGGCGGGGGGATCAACACCGGGGAGCTGTTTTTT
NA,TRBV7-9,NA,TRBJ2-5,CASSPGLDQETQYF,TGTGCCAGCAGCCCTGGACTGGACCAAGAGACCCAGTACTTC